The sequence of this TCR beta chain was determined in a study of cytomegalovirus exposure and HLA in healthy donors. Study-level findings and limits: Among the most significant clusters, several appeared linked to common viral pathogens in a later analysis. It was reported in a later analysis that an Asian-associated ancestry cluster showed fewer N-insertions than the approximately 690-donor mean.

A multiplex PCR was run with 60 Vbeta primers and 13 Jbeta primers. Data came from immunoSEQ multiplex PCR; TCRdb stores just in-frame clones and leaves some out. The repertoire holds some 160,000 clones, with 75% to 85% as singletons. Note on this clone: What it recognizes is unknown.

This TCR was recovered from a man over 45 in good health and CMV-seropositive. The specimen was PBMCs.

The CDR3 is CASLYRRQGESNYGYTF. CDR3 coding DNA: TGTGCCAGCCTTTACCGGCGGCAGGGGGAAAGCAACTATGGCTACACCTTC. V is TRBV2 and J is TRBJ1-2; 7 bases are shared with TRBD1. J was trimmed by 2 bases and V by 8 bases; bases with no gene match: 17. Looked up from germline, CDR1 is SNHLY and CDR2 is FYNNEI. The CDR3 is 17 residues long.